This T cell receptor beta chain emerged from a study of CD8+ T cells in alopecia areata. The wider study: Disease severity was quantified as SALT score of affected scalp area.

Per germline, CDR1 SEHNR and CDR2 FQNEAQ (reference sequence). With V trimmed by 6 bases and J by 1 base, 7 bases remained unmatched. The CDR3 loop spans 15 amino acids. Documented treatment: oral pan-JAK inhibitor, 5-10 mg twice daily. RNA was isolated and reverse transcribed to cDNA, the sequencing template. Here immunoSEQ multiplex PCR was the method, and the copy in TCRdb shows in-frame clones only, minus some. The sample contains 150,000 to 200,000 clones, about 71% of which appear only once. Worth noting for this clone: Its cognate antigen is unknown.

General observations from the study: Lesional scalp, notably in alopecia totalis/universalis, had clonality above that of normal scalp. Scalp clonality and expanded CD8+ clones among the top 100 showed significant decreases with tofacitinib.

The chain carries TRBV7-9 and TRBJ2-3; 7 bases line up with TRBD1. The sequence came from a human donor with alopecia areata. Specimen: CD4+ T cells sorted from blood, collected at week 4, from a patient treated with tofacitinib. The CDR3 nucleotides are TGTGCCAGCAGTCGAAGGGGGCTGGGCACAGATACGCAGTATTTT. As protein: CASSRRGLGTDTQYF.